The clone carrying this T cell receptor (beta chain) was detected a few times. The antigen is unknown. Amplified regions were TCR beta CDR3 sequences from RNA transcripts. First-round RT-PCR of the TCR CDR3 relied on the HTBI primer set. Using its own MiXCR run on the multiplex PCR reads, TCRdb lists one record per CDR3 protein. The sample carries roughly 350,000 distinct CDR3 sequences, roughly an eighth recorded once. The data were taken from a study of T cells in Graves' hyperthyroidism and ophthalmopathy. This CDR3 has 14 residues. CDR1 is DFQATT, CDR2 SNEGSKA, per germline (reference sequence). Trimming stripped 4 bases from V and 9 bases from J, with 21 bases between. Broader study findings: Within blood appeared most thyroid clonotypes that had expanded above 0.001.

This receptor was identified in a woman aged 40 to 49 with Graves' ophthalmopathy. Sequenced sample: blood. V and J are TRBV20-1 and TRBJ1-1; D possibly corresponds to TRBD1 (6 bases). Here the CDR3 DNA reads TGCAGTGCTAAGATATTCGGACAGCTCGACCAAGCTTTCTTT. Protein: CSAKIFGQLDQAFF.